The present TCR beta chain was sequenced within a study of early T cells in non-severe SARS-CoV-2 infection. Turning to the study itself: Unpaired chains resulted from sequencing bulk RNA of unsorted whole blood.

As part of library construction, unique molecular identifiers were attached to individual cDNA molecules. MiXCR, run by TCRdb on the 5' RACE reads, gives a single entry per CDR3 protein. The data contain roughly 100,000 distinct CDR3 sequences, approximately 12% of them singletons. Material: whole blood, obtained at baseline. The sequence was collected from an adult who was a healthcare worker with PCR-confirmed SARS-CoV-2 infection or an uninfected control (not recorded which).

The CDR3 region is CSLWVPSNEQFF. DNA for the CDR3: TGCAGCTTATGGGTCCCTTCCAATGAGCAGTTCTTC. This chain links TRBV29-1 with TRBJ2-1; D ambiguous. Germline V CDR1 and CDR2: SQVTM, ANQGSEA. CDR3 length equals 12 residues. V was shortened by 8 bases and J by 6 bases, with 14 bases between the two germline ends.